A selection of T cell receptor beta chains follows, all from one sample in a study of CD8 T cells in ankylosing spondylitis. MiXCR, applied by TCRdb to the 5' RACE reads, yields one record per CDR3 protein. The sample contains some 840,000 distinct CDR3 sequences, about an eighth of which appear only once. What was sequenced was blood, either unsorted or a sorted T cell fraction (not recorded which). These receptors originate from a male donor with ankylosing spondylitis. CDR3s include the opening cysteine and the closing phenylalanine or tryptophan. A D gene is named only where the DNA matches it firmly. Size is omitted from some rows. Given values are once, few, many or a class for expanded clones.

clone size	D gene	V gene	J gene	CDR3 protein	CDR3 DNA
few	.	TRBV5-6	TRBJ1-4	CASSRTLTNEKLFF	TGTGCCAGCAGCCGGACCCTAACTAATGAAAAACTGTTTTTT
few	.	TRBV7-2	TRBJ2-7	CASSLALSGAPLSYEQYF	TGTGCCAGCAGCTTAGCGCTATCAGGGGCACCTCTCTCCTACGAGCAGTACTTC
.	.	TRBV6-2/TRBV6-3	TRBJ2-7	CASSYGAGTILEEEF	TGTGCCAGCAGTTACGGTGCCGGGACCATTCTTGAGGAGGAATTC
few	.	TRBV9	TRBJ2-3	CASSVGVGTDTQYF	TGTGCCAGCAGCGTAGGTGTTGGGACAGATACGCAGTATTTT
.	.	TRBV18	TRBJ2-5	CASSSYRSGQETQYF	TGTGCCAGCTCAAGCTACAGGTCTGGCCAAGAGACCCAGTACTTC
many	.	TRBV5-1	TRBJ2-3	CASSGPGHSTDTQYF	TGCGCCAGCAGCGGACCGGGACACAGCACAGATACGCAGTATTTT
.	.	TRBV4-3	TRBJ2-5	CASSQDLTGIGGTQYF	TGCGCCAGCAGCCAAGATCTAACGGGGATAGGGGGGACCCAGTACTTC
few	.	TRBV18	TRBJ2-4	CASSSPGTKNIQYF	TGTGCCAGCTCCAGTCCGGGGACCAAAAACATTCAGTACTTC
many	TRBD2	TRBV4-3	TRBJ2-3	CASSQVTLGGSGSTDTQYF	TGCGCCAGCAGCCAAGTAACCCTTGGGGGTAGCGGGAGCACAGATACGCAGTATTTT
.	TRBD1	TRBV29-1	TRBJ1-1	CSARLDRGAEAFF	TGCAGCGCTCGCCTCGACAGGGGAGCTGAAGCTTTCTTT
.	.	TRBV9	TRBJ2-7	CATYPVLGFPFYEQYF	TGTGCCACATATCCAGTTTTGGGATTCCCTTTCTACGAGCAGTACTTC
.	.	TRBV3-1	TRBJ2-2	CASSPKFRAGELFF	TGTGCCAGCAGCCCCAAGTTCCGGGCCGGGGAGCTGTTTTTT
few	.	TRBV7-2	TRBJ2-1	CASSLQGPQIAANEQFF	TGTGCCAGCAGCTTACAGGGACCCCAAATAGCAGCCAATGAGCAGTTCTTC
few	.	TRBV6-5	TRBJ1-1	CASSYSLDTEAFF	TGTGCCAGCAGTTACTCGCTCGACACTGAAGCTTTCTTT
few	.	TRBV28	TRBJ2-3	CASSFRPDTQYF	TGTGCCAGCAGTTTTCGCCCAGATACGCAGTATTTT